This record concerns one T cell receptor (beta chain) sequence. Trimming took 4 bases from V and 2 from J; bases not matched to a gene: 4. The CDR3 has 15 amino acids. From germline, CDR1 is KGHDR and CDR2 SFDVKD. The data stem from a study of blood T cell repertoires in COVID-19. Across the whole study: Samples taken during acute and convalescent COVID-19 were collected in the United States, Italy and Spain. T cells, B-cell-depleted T cells, or PBMCs supplied cDNA or gDNA.

As originally analysed: The assay estimated nucleated cells by amplifying reference gene primers. Generated by immunoSEQ multiplex PCR, the TCRdb table keeps only in-frame clones and is missing some. The V and J calls and clone size are taken from that table; D and trimming were inferred from the DNA. The profile covers around 310,000 clones, with 80% to 95% appearing a single time and about 6.8% taken by the ten largest. The Seattle patients joined while their infection was active and were tracked longitudinally afterward. Sequenced material: peripheral blood. This TCR came from a woman in her 30s with COVID-19, enrolled during active disease. This chain uses TRBV24-1 with TRBJ2-4, with 7 bases lining up with TRBD2. CDR3 coding DNA: TGTGCCACCAGTGACGTGGGGGGGTCCAAAAACATTCAGTACTTC. It specifies CATSDVGGSKNIQYF.